This T cell receptor (beta chain) comes out of a study of a mutant IDH1 vaccine in newly diagnosed glioma. Germline assignment: CDR1 MNHEY and CDR2 SMNVEV (reference sequence). CDR3 length: 15 residues. Trimming took 0 bases from V and 0 from J, leaving 8 bases between them. Produced via immunoSEQ multiplex PCR; TCRdb's table is partial and in-frame only. The sample holds some 25,000 clones, 65% to 80% seen once. This clone is labeled as medium-sized (0.01 to 0.1%). The target antigen is unknown. The study, taken as a whole, reports: It seemed that pseudoprogression was not linked to changes in the top peripheral T cell clonotypes.

The time point here: week 5, during vaccination. In the vaccine, a single dose held 300 ug of the mutant IDH1 20-mer peptide, along with topical imiquimod. This sequence joins TRBV27 and TRBJ1-1; D not certain. This receptor was taken from a man aged 40-49 years with glioma. Sequenced here: PBMCs, sampled from a glioma patient whose treatment included an IDH1 peptide vaccine. CDR3 in amino acids: CASSLSGSMNTEAFF. In DNA form, the CDR3 reads TGTGCCAGCAGTTTATCCGGGTCGATGAACACTGAAGCTTTCTTT.